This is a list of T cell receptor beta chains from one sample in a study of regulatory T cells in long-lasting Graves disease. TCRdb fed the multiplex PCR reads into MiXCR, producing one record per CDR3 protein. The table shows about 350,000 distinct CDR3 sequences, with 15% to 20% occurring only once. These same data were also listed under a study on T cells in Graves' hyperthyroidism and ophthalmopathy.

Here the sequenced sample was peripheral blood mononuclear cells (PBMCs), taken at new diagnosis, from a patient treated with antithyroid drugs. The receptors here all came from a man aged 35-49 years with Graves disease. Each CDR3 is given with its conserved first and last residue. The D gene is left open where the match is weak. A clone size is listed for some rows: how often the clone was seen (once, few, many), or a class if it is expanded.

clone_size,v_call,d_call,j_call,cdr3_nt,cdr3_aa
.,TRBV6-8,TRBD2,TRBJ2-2,TGTGCCAACAAAAAGGGGCTAGCGGACACCGGGGAGCTGTTTTTT,CANKKGLADTGELFF
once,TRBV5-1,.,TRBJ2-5,TGTGCCAGCAACCTAGAGGGCAGGGGGGTAGAGACCCAGTACTTC,CASNLEGRGVETQYF
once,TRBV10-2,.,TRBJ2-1,TGCGCCAGCAGTGACAATGAGCAGTTCTTC,CASSDNEQFF
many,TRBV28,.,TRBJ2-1,TGTGCCAGCAGTACAGGGGCGGGGATGGGTGAGCAGTTCTTC,CASSTGAGMGEQFF
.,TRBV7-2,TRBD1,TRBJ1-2,TGTGCCAGCATGACCGAAGGACAGGGGGCGGACGGCTACACCTTC,CASMTEGQGADGYTF
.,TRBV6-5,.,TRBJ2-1,TGTGCCAGCAGTTACCAGAGGGGAAGTGAGCAGTTCTTC,CASSYQRGSEQFF
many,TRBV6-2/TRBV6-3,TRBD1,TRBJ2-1,TGTGCCAGCAGGGTAGGACAGGGCATCTCCTACAATGAGCAGTTCTTC,CASRVGQGISYNEQFF
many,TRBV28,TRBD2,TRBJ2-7,TGTGCCAGCAGCGTGGGCCGACTAGCGGGGACCTACGAGCAGTACTTC,CASSVGRLAGTYEQYF
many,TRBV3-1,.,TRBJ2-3,TGTGCCAGCAGCCAACTCAGGGGGGCAGATACGCAGTATTTT,CASSQLRGADTQYF
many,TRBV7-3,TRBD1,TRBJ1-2,TGTGCCAGCAGCCAAGACAGGGGGGCCGAGGCCTACACCTTC,CASSQDRGAEAYTF
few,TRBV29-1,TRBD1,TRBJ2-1,TGCAGCGCAAACAGGGGGCGAGGTGGTGAGCAGTTCTTC,CSANRGRGGEQFF
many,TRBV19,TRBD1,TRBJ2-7,TGTGCCAGTAACCCCGGACAGGGATTCGCCTACGAGCAGTACTTC,CASNPGQGFAYEQYF
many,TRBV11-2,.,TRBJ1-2,TGTGCCAGCAGCTCCAGACCCCTCGGGCTAGAACGTGGCTACACCTTC,CASSSRPLGLERGYTF
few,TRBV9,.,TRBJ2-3,TGTGCCAGCAGCGTAGAGGTTCCGGACACGCAGTATTTT,CASSVEVPDTQYF
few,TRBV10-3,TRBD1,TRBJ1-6,TGTGCCATCAGTGAGTTAGGGACAGCCTCACCCCTCCACTTT,CAISELGTASPLHF
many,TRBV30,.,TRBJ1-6,TGTGCCGGTCTTTCCCAGGGGTACCCACCCCTCCACTTT,CAGLSQGYPPLHF
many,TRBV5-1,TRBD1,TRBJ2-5,TGCGCCAGTGAACGAGGGGGCCAGGGAGAGACCCAGTACTTC,CASERGGQGETQYF
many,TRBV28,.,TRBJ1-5,TGTGCCAGCAGTTTTGTTCGCAGCAATCAGCCCCAGCATTTT,CASSFVRSNQPQHF
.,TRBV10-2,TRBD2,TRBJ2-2,TGCGCCAGCAGAGCACTAGCGGGGGGTTTCGCGAACACCGGGGAGCTGTTTTTT,CASRALAGGFANTGELFF
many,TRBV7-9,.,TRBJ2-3,TGTGCCAGCAGCTTATCCCACTCCACAGATACGCAGTATTTT,CASSLSHSTDTQYF
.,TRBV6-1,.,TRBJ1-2,TGTGCCAGCGGCCGAGAAAGCGGCTACACCTTC,CASGRESGYTF
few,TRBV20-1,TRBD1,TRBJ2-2,TGCAGTGCCACTGACAGGGGGTATCGGACCGGGGAGCTGTTTTTT,CSATDRGYRTGELFF
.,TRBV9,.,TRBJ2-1,TGTGCCAGCAGCAACCAGGGATTCTACAATGAGCAGTTCTTC,CASSNQGFYNEQFF
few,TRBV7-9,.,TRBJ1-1,TGTGCCAGCAGCTTAGAGCCAGACACTGAAGCTTTCTTT,CASSLEPDTEAFF
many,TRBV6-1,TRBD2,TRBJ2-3,TGTGCCAGCAGTGAAAATCTGGGGGGGGTAGATACGCAGTATTTT,CASSENLGGVDTQYF
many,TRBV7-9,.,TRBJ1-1,TGTGCCAGCAGCAGACAGGTGAACACTGAAGCTTTCTTT,CASSRQVNTEAFF
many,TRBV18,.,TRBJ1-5,TGTGCCAGCTCACCACTGGGACATCAGCCCCAGCATTTT,CASSPLGHQPQHF
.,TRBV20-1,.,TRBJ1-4,TGCAGTGCCCATACGACAGATAGGAATGAAAAACTGTTTTTT,CSAHTTDRNEKLFF
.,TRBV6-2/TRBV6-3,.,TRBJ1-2,TGTGCCAGCAGTTACGGGACGGAGGGGCGGATTTATGGCTACACCTTC,CASSYGTEGRIYGYTF
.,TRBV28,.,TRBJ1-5,TGTGCCAGCAGTCGCCGAAACTATCTGTTTAGCAATCAGCCCCAGCATTTT,CASSRRNYLFSNQPQHF
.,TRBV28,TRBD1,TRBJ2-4,TGTGCCAGCAGTCCCCCGGGACAGGGGTCTTACTTC,CASSPPGQGSYF
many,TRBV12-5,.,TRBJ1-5,TGTGCTAGTGGTTTCCCCCGCGATCAGCCCCAGCATTTT,CASGFPRDQPQHF
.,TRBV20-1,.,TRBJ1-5,TGCAGTGCTAGAGATGTTTGGACAACCGATCAGCCCCAGCATTTT,CSARDVWTTDQPQHF
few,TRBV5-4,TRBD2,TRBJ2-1,TGTGCCAGCAGCTTGGGTGGTGCGGGGGGGGACAATGAGCAGTTCTTC,CASSLGGAGGDNEQFF
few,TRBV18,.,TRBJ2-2,TGTGCCAGCTCACCACTTCTTGCGAACACCGGGGAGCTGTTTTTT,CASSPLLANTGELFF
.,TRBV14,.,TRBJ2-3,TGTGCCAGCAGCCAAGACTGGCGGAGCACAGATACGCAGTATTTT,CASSQDWRSTDTQYF
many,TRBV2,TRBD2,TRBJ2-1,TGTGCCAGCAGTGCGCTAGCGGGAGGAGGTGAGCAGTTCTTC,CASSALAGGGEQFF
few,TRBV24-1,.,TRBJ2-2,TGTGCCACGTGGTGGGCCGGGGAGCTGTTTTTT,CATWWAGELFF
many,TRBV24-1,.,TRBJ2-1,TGTGCCACCAGTCTCGGCGGCTACAATGAGCAGTTCTTC,CATSLGGYNEQFF
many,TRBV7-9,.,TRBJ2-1,TGTGCCAGCAGCCCCTTGGGGGGTAATGAGCAGTTCTTC,CASSPLGGNEQFF
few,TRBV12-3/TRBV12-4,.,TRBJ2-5,TGTGCCAGCAGTCGACTAGGGTATGGGACCCAGTACTTC,CASSRLGYGTQYF
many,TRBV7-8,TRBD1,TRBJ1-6,TGTGCCAGCAGCTTAGTGGGACAGGGGTTCTCCTATAATTCACCCCTCCACTTT,CASSLVGQGFSYNSPLHF